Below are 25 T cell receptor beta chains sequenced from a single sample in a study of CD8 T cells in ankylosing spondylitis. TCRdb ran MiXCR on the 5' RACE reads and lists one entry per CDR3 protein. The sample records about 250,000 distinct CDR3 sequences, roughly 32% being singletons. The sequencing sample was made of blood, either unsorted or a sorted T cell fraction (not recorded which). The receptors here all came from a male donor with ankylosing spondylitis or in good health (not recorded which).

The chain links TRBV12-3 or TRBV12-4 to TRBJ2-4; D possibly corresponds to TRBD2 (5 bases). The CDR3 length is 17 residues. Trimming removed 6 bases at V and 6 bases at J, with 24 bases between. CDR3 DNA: TGTGCCAGCAGCCCCCAGGCGGGCCCTATGAGGAGAAACATTCAGTACTTC. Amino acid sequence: CASSPQAGPMRRNIQYF.

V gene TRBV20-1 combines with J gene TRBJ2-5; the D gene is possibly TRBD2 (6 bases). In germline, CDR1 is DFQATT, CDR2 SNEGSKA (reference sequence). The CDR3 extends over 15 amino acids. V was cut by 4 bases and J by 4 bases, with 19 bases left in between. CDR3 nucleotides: TGCAGTGCTATAAGCGGGTCCAGCTCCCCAGAGACCCAGTACTTC. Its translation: CSAISGSSSPETQYF.

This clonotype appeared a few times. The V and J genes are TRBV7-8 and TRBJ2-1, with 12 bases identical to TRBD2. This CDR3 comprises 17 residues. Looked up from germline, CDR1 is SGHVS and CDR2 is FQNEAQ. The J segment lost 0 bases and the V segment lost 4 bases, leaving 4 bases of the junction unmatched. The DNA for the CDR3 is TGTGCCAGCAGCTCCGGACTAGCGGGGTCCTCCTACAATGAGCAGTTCTTC. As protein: CASSSGLAGSSYNEQFF.

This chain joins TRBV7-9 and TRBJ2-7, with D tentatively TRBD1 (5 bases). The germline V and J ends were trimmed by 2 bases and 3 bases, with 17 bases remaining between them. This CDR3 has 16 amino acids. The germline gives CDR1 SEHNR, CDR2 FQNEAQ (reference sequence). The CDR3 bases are TGTGCCAGCAGCTTATCGCCAGACAGAAATTTCTACGAGCAGTACTTC. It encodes CASSLSPDRNFYEQYF.

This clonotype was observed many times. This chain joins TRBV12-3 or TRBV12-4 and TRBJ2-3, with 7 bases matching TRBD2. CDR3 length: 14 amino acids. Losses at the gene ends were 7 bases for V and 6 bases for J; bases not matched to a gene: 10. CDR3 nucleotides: TGTGCCAGCACCTCAAGCTCGGGGGGTGATACGCAGTATTTT. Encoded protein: CASTSSSGGDTQYF.

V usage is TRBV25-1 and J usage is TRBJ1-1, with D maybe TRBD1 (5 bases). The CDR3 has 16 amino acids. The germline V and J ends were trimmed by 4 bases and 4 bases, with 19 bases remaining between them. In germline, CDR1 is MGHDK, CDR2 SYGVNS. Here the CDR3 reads CASSALGGTGGTEAFF. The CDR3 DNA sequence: TGTGCCAGCAGTGCTCTCGGGGGAACCGGAGGCACTGAAGCTTTCTTT.

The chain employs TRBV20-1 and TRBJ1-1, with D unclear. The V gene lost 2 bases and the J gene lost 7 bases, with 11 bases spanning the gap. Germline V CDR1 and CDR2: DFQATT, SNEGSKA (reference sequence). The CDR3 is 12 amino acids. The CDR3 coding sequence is TGCAGTGCTAGATGGACCGATTTTGAAGCTTTCTTT. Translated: CSARWTDFEAFF.

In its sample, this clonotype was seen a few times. DNA of the CDR3: TGTGCCAGCAGTTTAGCGAGGACAGGGTTTCACGAGCAGTACTTC. Amino acid sequence: CASSLARTGFHEQYF. The J gene is TRBJ2-7, the V gene TRBV12-3 or TRBV12-4; the match to TRBD1 covers 8 bases. The ends lost 0 bases at V and 5 bases at J; junction bases unmatched: 6. This CDR3 is built from 15 residues.

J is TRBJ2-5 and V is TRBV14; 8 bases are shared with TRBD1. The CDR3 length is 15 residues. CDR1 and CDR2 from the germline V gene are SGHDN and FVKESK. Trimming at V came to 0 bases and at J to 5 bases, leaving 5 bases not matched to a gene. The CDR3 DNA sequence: TGTGCCAGCAGCCAAGACAGGGGGCTGGGCGAGACCCAGTACTTC. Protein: CASSQDRGLGETQYF.

The CDR3 here is CSAAGHLYNEQFF. CDR3 bases: TGCAGTGCCGCGGGACACCTATACAATGAGCAGTTCTTC. This chain uses TRBV20-1 with TRBJ2-1; D tentatively fits TRBD1 or TRBD2 (6 bases each). CDR3 size: 13 residues. V lost 6 bases to trimming and J lost 4 bases, with 13 bases between them. In germline, CDR1 is DFQATT, CDR2 SNEGSKA (reference sequence).

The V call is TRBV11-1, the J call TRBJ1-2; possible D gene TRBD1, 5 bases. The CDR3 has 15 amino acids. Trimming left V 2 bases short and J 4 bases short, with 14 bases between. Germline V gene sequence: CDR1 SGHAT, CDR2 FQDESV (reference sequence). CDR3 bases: TGTGCCAGCAGCTTAACGAGGGGCGACACCTATGGCTACACCTTC. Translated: CASSLTRGDTYGYTF.

CDR3 DNA: TGCAGCGTGGACCCTAGCGGGGGGGCTTGGAACAATGAGCAGTTCTTC. This sequence encodes CSVDPSGGAWNNEQFF. The rearrangement links TRBV29-1 to TRBJ2-1; 12 bases agree with TRBD2. Per the germline V gene, CDR1 is SQVTM and CDR2 is ANQGSEA. The CDR3 has 16 amino acids. V shed 6 bases and J 5 bases; nucleotides not matched to a gene: 11.

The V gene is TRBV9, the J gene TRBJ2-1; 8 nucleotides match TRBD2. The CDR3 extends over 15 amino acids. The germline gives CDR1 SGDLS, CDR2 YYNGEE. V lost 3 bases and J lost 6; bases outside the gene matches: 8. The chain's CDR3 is CASSAELAARNEQFF. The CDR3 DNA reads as TGTGCCAGCAGCGCAGAACTAGCGGCCCGCAATGAGCAGTTCTTC.

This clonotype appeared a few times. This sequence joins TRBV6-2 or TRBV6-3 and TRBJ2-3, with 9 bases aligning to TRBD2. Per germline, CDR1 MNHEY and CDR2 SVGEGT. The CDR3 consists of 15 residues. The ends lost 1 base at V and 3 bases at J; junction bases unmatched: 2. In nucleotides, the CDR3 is TGTGCCAGCAGTTACTTGCGGGGGGGAACAGATACGCAGTATTTT. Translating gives CASSYLRGGTDTQYF.

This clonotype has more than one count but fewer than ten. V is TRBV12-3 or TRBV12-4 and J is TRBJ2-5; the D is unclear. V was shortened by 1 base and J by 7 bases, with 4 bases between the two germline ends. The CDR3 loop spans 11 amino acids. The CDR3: CASSLVGTQYF. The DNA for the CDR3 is TGTGCCAGCAGTTTAGTTGGGACCCAGTACTTC.

CDR3 bases: TGTGCCAGCAGCTTAGGACTATCCGATACGCAGTATTTT. Residues: CASSLGLSDTQYF. This rearrangement joins TRBV7-2 to TRBJ2-3; a weak D match, TRBD2 (5 bases). CDR3 length: 13 residues. V was pared by 1 base and J by 6 bases, with 8 bases between. Germline V lookup: CDR1 SGHTA, CDR2 FQGNSA.

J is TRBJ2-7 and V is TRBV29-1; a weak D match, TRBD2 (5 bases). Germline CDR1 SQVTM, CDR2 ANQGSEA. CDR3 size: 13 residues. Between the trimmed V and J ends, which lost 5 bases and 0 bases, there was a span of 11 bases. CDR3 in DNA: TGCAGCGTTCGAGAGGGTAGCTCCTACGAGCAGTACTTC. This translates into CSVREGSSYEQYF.

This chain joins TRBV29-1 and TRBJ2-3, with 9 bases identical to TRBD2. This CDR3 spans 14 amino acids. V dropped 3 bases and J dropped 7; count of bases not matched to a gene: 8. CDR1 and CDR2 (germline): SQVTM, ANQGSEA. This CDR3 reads CSVEPSGALYTQYF. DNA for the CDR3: TGCAGCGTTGAGCCTAGCGGGGCATTGTATACGCAGTATTTT.

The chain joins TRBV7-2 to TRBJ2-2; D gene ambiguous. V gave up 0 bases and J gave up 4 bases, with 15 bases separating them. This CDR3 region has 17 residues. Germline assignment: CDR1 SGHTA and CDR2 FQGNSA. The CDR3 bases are TGTGCCAGCAGCTTAGCCCTGGGGTCACCTAGCACCGGGGAGCTGTTTTTT. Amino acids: CASSLALGSPSTGELFF. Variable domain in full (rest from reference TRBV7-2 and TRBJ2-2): GAGVSQSPSNKVTEKGKDVELRCDPISGHTALYWYRQSLGQGLEFLIYFQGNSAPDKSGLPSDRFSAERTGGSVSTLTIQRTQQEDSAVYLCASSLALGSPSTGELFFGEGSRLTVL.

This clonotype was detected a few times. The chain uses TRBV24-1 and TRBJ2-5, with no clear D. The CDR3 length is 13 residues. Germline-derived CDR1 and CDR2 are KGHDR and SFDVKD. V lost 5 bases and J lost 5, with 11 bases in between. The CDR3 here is CATSVGRWETQYF. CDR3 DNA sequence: TGTGCCACCAGTGTTGGTCGGTGGGAGACCCAGTACTTC.

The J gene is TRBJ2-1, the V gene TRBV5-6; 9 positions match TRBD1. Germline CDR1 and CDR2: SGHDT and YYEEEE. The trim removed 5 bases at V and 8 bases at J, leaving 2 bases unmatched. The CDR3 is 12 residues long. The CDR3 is CASRRQGDEQFF. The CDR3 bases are TGTGCCAGCAGGCGACAGGGGGATGAGCAGTTCTTC.

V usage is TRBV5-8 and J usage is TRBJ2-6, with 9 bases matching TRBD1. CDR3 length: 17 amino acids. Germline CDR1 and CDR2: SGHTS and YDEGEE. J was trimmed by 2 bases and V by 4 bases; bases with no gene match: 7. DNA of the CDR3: TGTGCCAGCAGCCTAAGACAGGGGGGCGCTGGGGCCAACGTCCTGACTTTC. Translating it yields CASSLRQGGAGANVLTF.

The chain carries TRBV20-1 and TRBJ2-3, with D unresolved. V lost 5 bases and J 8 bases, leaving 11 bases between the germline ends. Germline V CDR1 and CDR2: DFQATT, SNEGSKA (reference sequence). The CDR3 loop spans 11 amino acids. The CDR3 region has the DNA TGCAGTGCTCCCGCTTTGGGTACGCAGTATTTT. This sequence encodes CSAPALGTQYF.

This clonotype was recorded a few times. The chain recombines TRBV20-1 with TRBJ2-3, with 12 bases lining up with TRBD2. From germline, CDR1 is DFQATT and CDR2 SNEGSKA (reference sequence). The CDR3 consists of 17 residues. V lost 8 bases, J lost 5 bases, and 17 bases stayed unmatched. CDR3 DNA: TGCAGTTCGACCAGGCTAGCGGGGGGGCAAGAGGGAGATACGCAGTATTTT. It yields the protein CSSTRLAGGQEGDTQYF.

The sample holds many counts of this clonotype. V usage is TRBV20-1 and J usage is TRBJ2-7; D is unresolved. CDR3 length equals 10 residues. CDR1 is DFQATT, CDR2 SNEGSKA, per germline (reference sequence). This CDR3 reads CKGVSLEQYF. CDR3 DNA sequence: TGCAAGGGTGTTTCTCTCGAGCAGTACTTC.